The 31 T cell receptor beta chains reported below all come from one sample, sequenced in a study of T cell responses to AZD1222 COVID-19 vaccine (dated by TCRdb to 2020 to 2022). The time point label here, explained by the study, means: about 28 days (+/-7) after the second vaccine dose. Library construction relied on the immunoSEQ multiplex PCR assay. The immuneACCESS repertoire file appears here via TCRdb, limited to in-frame rearrangements. These files lack a portion of the clones; in checked studies, under half of the deficit traces to unresolved V genes, and the cause of the others is not known. The sample table shows approximately 140,000 clones, and 80% to 95% are seen once. The top ten hold 2.5% to 3.5% of the sample. The source was peripheral blood, collected 28 days after the second AZD1222 dose. These TCRs come from an adult who received the AZD1222 COVID-19 vaccine.

The V gene is TRBV12-3 or TRBV12-4, the J gene TRBJ2-2; D is unresolved. The length of the CDR3 is 12 residues. V was cut by 3 bases and J by 5 bases, with 4 bases left in between. CDR3 amino acids: CASSFGTGELFF. The CDR3 bases are TGTGCCAGCAGTTTTGGGACCGGGGAGCTGTTTTTT.

In DNA form, the CDR3 reads TGCGCCAGCAATCTCGGGACTAGCGGACCATGGGGGCAGTTCTTC. This translates into CASNLGTSGPWGQFF. The V and J genes are TRBV4-3 and TRBJ2-1; TRBD2 agrees at 11 bases. The length of the CDR3 is 15 residues. The germline gives CDR1 LGHNA, CDR2 YSLEER. Trimming took 7 bases from V and 12 from J; bases not matched to a gene: 14.

The genes are TRBV7-2 and TRBJ2-5, with TRBD2 matching over 8 bases. The CDR3 is 17 amino acids. CDR1 SGHTA and CDR2 FQGNSA come from the germline V gene. The junction had 12 bases not matched to a gene; V was cut back by 1 base and J by 5 bases. The CDR3 nucleotides read TGTGCCAGCAGCTTAGTAACTATTAGCGGGAACGCGGAGACCCAGTACTTC. Translated, it gives CASSLVTISGNAETQYF.

The V gene is TRBV11-2, the J gene TRBJ2-7, with D hard to call. Germline V gene data show CDR1 as SGHAT and CDR2 as FQNNGV. The V gene lost 3 bases and the J gene lost 0 bases, with 9 bases spanning the gap. CDR3 length: 14 amino acids. This CDR3 reads CASSFPGGSYEQYF. The DNA for the CDR3 is TGTGCCAGCAGCTTTCCAGGCGGCTCCTACGAGCAGTACTTC.

The chain uses TRBV6-4 and TRBJ2-3, with 9 positions matching TRBD2. After removal of 8 bases from V and 5 bases from J, the junction contained 11 bases not matched to a gene. Germline assignment: CDR1 MRHNA and CDR2 SNTAGT. The CDR3 contains 15 residues. CDR3 loop: CASSVAAGGGDTQYF. CDR3 in DNA: TGTGCCAGCTCGGTGGCGGCGGGAGGGGGAGATACGCAGTATTTT.

V gene TRBV11-2 combines with J gene TRBJ2-5; 7 nucleotides match TRBD2. J lost 0 bases, V lost 2 bases, and 9 bases had no gene match. Germline CDR1 and CDR2: SGHAT and FQNNGV. This CDR3 has 17 residues. The CDR3 nucleotides are TGTGCCAGCAGCTTAAGCCCCCGGGGAGGGCACCAAGAGACCCAGTACTTC. This sequence encodes CASSLSPRGGHQETQYF.

Only a few counts were recorded for this clone. The rearrangement links TRBV5-1 to TRBJ1-1, with D unclear. CDR1 is SGHRS and CDR2 is YFSETQ in the germline V gene. Trimming stripped 4 bases from V and 9 bases from J, with 13 bases between. There are 12 residues in the CDR3. CDR3 region: CASSAVGNKAFF. The CDR3 region has the DNA TGCGCCAGCAGCGCGGTGGGAAACAAAGCTTTCTTT.

CDR3 loop: CARWGEGSRTEAFF. The CDR3 bases are TGCGCCCGCTGGGGGGAGGGGAGTAGAACTGAAGCTTTCTTT. The chain carries TRBV5-1 and TRBJ1-1, with D perhaps TRBD1 (5 bases). CDR1 and CDR2 from the germline V gene are SGHRS and YFSETQ. V gave up 10 bases and J gave up 5 bases, with 21 bases separating them. This CDR3 region has 14 residues.

The V gene is TRBV7-6, the J gene TRBJ1-2, with D hard to call. Trimming removed 0 bases from V and 6 bases from J, with 14 bases in between. This CDR3 comprises 15 residues. In germline, CDR1 is SGHVS, CDR2 FNYEAQ. In nucleotides, the CDR3 is TGTGCCAGCAGCTTAGCAGATATCCGGGAAGATGGCTACACCTTC. Translation gives CASSLADIREDGYTF.

Only a few counts were recorded for this clone. J is TRBJ2-3 and V is TRBV23-1; D not resolved. TRBV23-1 is an open reading frame, and its role is uncertain. The CDR3 spans 16 residues. Deletions cut 0 bases from V and 2 bases from J, with 12 bases between. The CDR3 protein is CASSQSGRGSTDTQYF. The CDR3 nucleotides are TGCGCCAGCAGTCAATCTGGGCGAGGCTCCACAGATACGCAGTATTTT.

A single count supports this clone. This sequence joins TRBV7-8 and TRBJ1-1, with a possible D match to TRBD1 (5 bases). Germline CDR1 reads SGHVS; CDR2 reads FQNEAQ. The CDR3 extends over 15 amino acids. V lost 9 bases, J lost 3 bases, and 20 bases lay in between. In nucleotides, the CDR3 is TGTGCCAGTACCGAGCGGGGGGGATTGGACACTGAAGCTTTCTTT. It encodes CASTERGGLDTEAFF.

The chain uses TRBV30 and TRBJ1-4; D not certain. The CDR3 runs to 13 residues. Trimming took 5 bases from V and 5 from J, leaving 12 bases between them. Per germline, CDR1 GTSNPN and CDR2 SVGIG (reference sequence). The CDR3 loop is CAWQIGSNEKLFF. CDR3 sequence (DNA): TGTGCCTGGCAGATCGGATCAAATGAAAAACTGTTTTTT.

V is TRBV6-5 and J is TRBJ2-3; the match to TRBD1 covers 8 bases. The CDR3 loop spans 15 amino acids. In germline, CDR1 is MNHEY, CDR2 SVGAGI. V shed 3 bases, J shed 2 bases, and the junction held 4 bases outside the gene matches. CDR3 in amino acids: CASSYSGQATDTQYF. The CDR3 coding sequence is TGTGCCAGCAGTTATTCGGGACAGGCCACAGATACGCAGTATTTT.

The rearrangement links TRBV5-5 to TRBJ2-7; TRBD2 matches 8 bases. Per germline, CDR1 SGHKS and CDR2 YYEKEE (reference sequence). V lost 0 bases, J lost 5 bases, and 7 bases stayed unmatched. CDR3 length: 15 residues. The CDR3 region is CASSLGSGSPDEQYF. The CDR3 DNA reads TGTGCCAGCAGCTTGGGAAGCGGGAGCCCCGACGAGCAGTACTTC.

As regards this clone: Germline and junction disagree at one end, which may indicate a read error. The V call is TRBV5-1, the J call TRBJ1-1, with 8 bases identical to TRBD1. The CDR3 has 15 amino acids. Germline-derived CDR1 and CDR2 are SGHRS and YFSETQ. Here the CDR3 DNA reads TGCGCCAGCAGCACCCCGGACAGGGTGAAGACTGAAGCTTTCTTT. Translation: CASSTPDRVKTEAFF.

V is TRBV11-2 and J is TRBJ2-7; 15 bases line up with TRBD2. CDR3 length: 19 amino acids. CDR1 SGHAT and CDR2 FQNNGV come from the germline V gene. V shed 5 bases, J shed 0 bases, and the junction held 11 bases outside the gene matches. CDR3 nucleotide sequence: TGTGCCAGCAGCACCCGAACGGGACTAGCGGGAGGTCTCTCCTACGAGCAGTACTTC. Its translation: CASSTRTGLAGGLSYEQYF.

The rearrangement joins TRBV27 to TRBJ1-1; D is ambiguous. The CDR3 contains 14 residues. Germline loops: CDR1 MNHEY, CDR2 SMNVEV (reference sequence). V was shortened by 4 bases and J by 5 bases, with 14 bases between the two germline ends. The CDR3 nucleotides read TGTGCCAGCAGTTCGGCCTCCGGAAGGACTGAAGCTTTCTTT. This translates into CASSSASGRTEAFF.

V is TRBV11-2 and J is TRBJ2-1; D might be TRBD2 (5 bases). Germline CDR1 SGHAT, CDR2 FQNNGV. There are 17 residues in the CDR3. V was pared by 5 bases and J by 11 bases, with 28 bases between. The CDR3 sequence is CASSVRRSQQQKDKQFF. CDR3 in DNA: TGTGCCAGCAGCGTCAGGAGGAGTCAACAACAAAAGGATAAGCAGTTCTTC. The full variable domain, rest sourced from reference TRBV11-2 and TRBJ2-1, is EAGVAQSPRYKIIEKRQSVAFWCNPISGHATLYWYQQILGQGPKLLIQFQNNGVVDDSQLPKDRFSAERLKGVDSTLKIQPAKLEDSAVYLCASSVRRSQQQKDKQFFGPGTRLTVL.

The rearrangement joins TRBV7-6 to TRBJ2-1; tentatively, D is TRBD1 (5 bases). Trimming pared 2 bases from V and 13 bases from J, leaving 15 bases between. CDR1 is SGHVS, CDR2 FNYEAQ, per germline. The CDR3 contains 13 residues. CDR3 in DNA: TGTGCCAGCAGCTTATCAGGGCCGAGACTTCAGTTCTTC. Its protein is CASSLSGPRLQFF. Based on the CDR3 plus reference TRBV7-6 and TRBJ2-1, the full variable domain is GAGVSQSPRYKVTKRGQDVALRCDPISGHVSLYWYRQALGQGPEFLTYFNYEAQQDKSGLPNDRFSAERPEGSISTLTIQRTEQRDSAMYRCASSLSGPRLQFFGPGTRLTVL.

This rearrangement joins TRBV28 to TRBJ1-3; 7 nucleotides align to TRBD1. The CDR3 runs 16 residues. With V trimmed by 7 bases and J by 0 bases, 9 bases remained unmatched. The germline V gene has CDR1 MDHEN and CDR2 SYDVKM. CDR3 in DNA: TGTGCCAGCAACCTATTACAGGGGAGCTCTGGAAACACCATATATTTT. Amino acids: CASNLLQGSSGNTIYF.

The V and J genes are TRBV10-3 and TRBJ2-2; 7 bases are a match to TRBD1. Germline V gives CDR1 ENHRY, CDR2 SYGVKD. The CDR3 runs to 15 residues. J was trimmed by 5 bases and V by 2 bases; bases with no gene match: 5. CDR3 sequence (DNA): TGTGCCATCAGTGAGATGGACAGGAATACCGGGGAGCTGTTTTTT. It yields the protein CAISEMDRNTGELFF.

This sequence joins TRBV7-3 and TRBJ1-1; D is uncertain. The CDR3 length is 13 residues. Germline lookup yields CDR1 SGHTA and CDR2 FQGTGA. Deletions cut 5 bases from V and 4 bases from J, with 11 bases between. The CDR3 coding sequence is TGTGCCAGCAGCGCAGGCCCCTTCACTGAAGCTTTCTTT. This encodes CASSAGPFTEAFF.

This clone turned up a few times. The V call is TRBV30, the J call TRBJ1-5; 8 nucleotides agree with TRBD1. Germline values: CDR1 GTSNPN, CDR2 SVGIG (reference sequence). Trimming cost V 5 bases and J 11 bases; bases outside gene matches: 14. The CDR3 has 14 residues. Written as DNA, the CDR3 is TGTGCCTGGGCCCCCGGGACAGGTTTTTTGGCCCAGCATTTT. This sequence encodes CAWAPGTGFLAQHF.

The rearrangement joins TRBV7-9 to TRBJ2-1; a possible D gene is TRBD2 (5 bases). Germline lookup yields CDR1 SEHNR and CDR2 FQNEAQ (reference sequence). V was clipped by 5 bases and J by 5 bases, with 16 bases between them. The CDR3 length is 15 residues. The CDR3 DNA sequence: TGTGCCAGCAGCCCCCTCGTCGGGGTGGACAATGAGCAGTTCTTC. It translates to CASSPLVGVDNEQFF.

The rearrangement joins TRBV5-1 to TRBJ1-6; D ambiguous. Germline CDR1 reads SGHRS; CDR2 reads YFSETQ. Trimming took off 4 bases at V and 5 bases at J, with 7 bases between the two ends. This CDR3 contains 13 residues. The CDR3 spells CASSPGDNSPLHF. CDR3 DNA: TGCGCCAGCAGCCCCGGAGATAATTCACCCCTCCACTTT.

The chain joins TRBV7-2 to TRBJ2-3; 8 nucleotides align to TRBD2. The ends lost 7 bases at V and 5 bases at J; junction bases unmatched: 11. From germline, CDR1 is SGHTA and CDR2 FQGNSA. The length of the CDR3 is 15 residues. The CDR3 bases are TGTGCCAGCACGCCGAGCGGGAGAGAAATAGATACGCAGTATTTT. Its translation: CASTPSGREIDTQYF.

This sequence joins TRBV9 and TRBJ2-7; 11 bases are shared with TRBD2. The germline CDR1 and CDR2 sequences are SGDLS and YYNGEE. This CDR3 is 17 amino acids long. J gave up 5 bases and V 0 bases, and 10 bases lay outside the gene matches. DNA for the CDR3: TGTGCCAGCAGCGTAGAAGGGGGTAGCGGGAGGGCTGACGAGCAGTACTTC. This codes for CASSVEGGSGRADEQYF. The variable domain in full, completed from reference TRBV9 and TRBJ2-7, reads DSGVTQTPKHLITATGQRVTLRCSPRSGDLSVYWYQQSLDQGLQFLIQYYNGEERAKGNILERFSAQQFPDLHSELNLSSLELGDSALYFCASSVEGGSGRADEQYFGPGTRLTVT.

This sequence joins TRBV7-3 and TRBJ2-3; perhaps TRBD2 as D (5 bases). V lost 4 bases to trimming and J lost 6 bases, with 11 bases between them. The germline V gene has CDR1 SGHTA and CDR2 FQGTGA. There are 13 residues in the CDR3. CDR3 residues: CASSSPTGDTQYF. CDR3 in DNA: TGTGCCAGCAGCTCCCCGACGGGGGATACGCAGTATTTT.

This rearrangement joins TRBV15 to TRBJ1-5; D is ambiguous. The CDR3 totals 12 residues. Germline values: CDR1 LNHNV, CDR2 YYDKDF (reference sequence). Trimming shortened V by 5 bases and J by 0 bases, and 2 bases separated the two germline ends. The CDR3 DNA is TGTGCCACCAGCGATAGCAATCAGCCCCAGCATTTT. Protein: CATSDSNQPQHF.

V gene TRBV19 combines with J gene TRBJ1-2, with D uncertain. From germline, CDR1 is LNHDA and CDR2 SQIVND (reference sequence). The V end lost 5 bases, the J end lost 4 bases, and 14 bases lay between the germline ends. The CDR3 is 14 amino acids. The CDR3 spells CASSGRAWPYGYTF. CDR3 in DNA: TGTGCCAGTAGTGGAAGGGCATGGCCCTATGGCTACACCTTC.

This chain connects TRBV21-1 to TRBJ2-1; whether TRBD1, the table's D call, matches the DNA was not checked. TRBV21-1 is shown as a pseudogene. The CDR3 length is 16 residues. DNA of the CDR3: TGTGCCAGCAGGGGGGCGACAGGGGCGTCCTACAATGAGCAGTTCTTC. It codes for CASRGATGASYNEQFF.